The next 30 T cell receptor beta chains were all read from a single sample in a study of control samples from healthy donors and cancer patients. Some clones are missing from TCRdb's copy, which holds only in-frame ones; the method was immunoSEQ multiplex PCR. The sample contains around 150,000 clones, roughly 89% of which appear only once. What was sequenced was blood. The receptors were sampled from a young man in good health.

The gene calls are TRBV3-1 (or the pseudogene TRBV3-2) and TRBJ2-1; D is possibly TRBD1 or TRBD2 (6 bases each). CDR3 size: 12 residues. Germline V lookup: CDR1 LGHDT, CDR2 YNNKEL (reference sequence). V lost 4 bases to trimming and J lost 12 bases, with 13 bases between them. The DNA of the CDR3 is TGTGCCAGCAGCCCCGGGGGCAGGGGGCAGTTCTTC. It specifies CASSPGGRGQFF.

The chain links TRBV28 to TRBJ2-7, with 9 positions matching TRBD2. Germline lookup yields CDR1 MDHEN and CDR2 SYDVKM. The V segment lost 5 bases and the J segment 12 bases; nucleotides outside the gene matches: 11. The CDR3 runs to 13 residues. DNA for the CDR3: TGTGCCAGCAGTACCGGGACTAGCAGTCCAGGGTACTTC. Its translation: CASSTGTSSPGYF.

This rearrangement joins TRBV27 to TRBJ2-7; no reliable D call. CDR1 is MNHEY and CDR2 is SMNVEV in the germline V gene (reference sequence). This CDR3 is 14 amino acids long. Trimming cost V 3 bases and J 0 bases, with 9 bases left between them. The DNA of the CDR3 is TGTGCCAGCAGTTTTGTACGGAACTCCTACGAGCAGTACTTC. This gives the protein CASSFVRNSYEQYF.

As concerns this clone: The same CDR3 arises from other DNA sequences in this sample as well. The chain is built from TRBV18 and TRBJ1-1, with D maybe TRBD1 (5 bases). Germline V gene data show CDR1 as KGHSH and CDR2 as LQKENI. V was trimmed by 3 bases and J by 0 bases, leaving 5 bases between them. The CDR3 runs 13 residues. CDR3 sequence reads: CASSPGLNTEAFF. The CDR3 DNA is TGTGCCAGCTCACCGGGACTGAACACTGAAGCTTTCTTT.

The chain has TRBV7-9 and TRBJ1-4; no reliable D call. Trimming removed 5 bases at V and 8 bases at J, with 18 bases between. This CDR3 contains 15 residues. Germline V lookup: CDR1 SEHNR, CDR2 FQNEAQ (reference sequence). CDR3 sequence reads: CASSGRALIREKLFF. Here the CDR3 DNA reads TGTGCCAGCAGCGGCCGGGCACTAATCCGGGAAAAACTGTTTTTT.

The rearrangement links TRBV11-2 to TRBJ2-3; 8 bases align to TRBD2. Per the germline V gene, CDR1 is SGHAT and CDR2 is FQNNGV. This CDR3 is built from 15 residues. V trimming: 5 bases; J trimming: 3 bases; junction bases outside the gene matches: 7. CDR3: CASSPLRGRTDTQYF. DNA of the CDR3: TGTGCCAGCAGCCCGCTCCGCGGGAGGACAGATACGCAGTATTTT. The full variable domain, its missing parts supplied by reference TRBV11-2 and TRBJ2-3, is EAGVAQSPRYKIIEKRQSVAFWCNPISGHATLYWYQQILGQGPKLLIQFQNNGVVDDSQLPKDRFSAERLKGVDSTLKIQPAKLEDSAVYLCASSPLRGRTDTQYFGPGTRLTVL.

This clone was detected a few times. V gene TRBV10-3 combines with J gene TRBJ2-7; the match to TRBD1 covers 9 bases. CDR3 size: 15 residues. CDR1 is ENHRY and CDR2 is SYGVKD in the germline V gene. With 6 bases clipped from V and 7 bases from J, the junction kept 13 bases outside the gene matches. CDR3 sequence reads: CAIRPQDRGTGEQYF. CDR3 nucleotide sequence: TGTGCCATCAGGCCGCAGGACAGGGGTACGGGTGAGCAGTACTTC.

The V and J genes are TRBV28 and TRBJ2-4, with D perhaps matching TRBD1 or TRBD2 (5 bases each). The CDR3 totals 17 residues. V was trimmed by 4 bases and J by 0 bases, leaving 16 bases between them. Germline loops: CDR1 MDHEN, CDR2 SYDVKM. Here the CDR3 DNA reads TGTGCCAGCAGTTCATGGGACGGATTGATAGCCAAAAACATTCAGTACTTC. This sequence encodes CASSSWDGLIAKNIQYF.

V gene TRBV9 combines with J gene TRBJ2-2, with unresolved D. CDR1 and CDR2 from the germline V gene are SGDLS and YYNGEE. V gave up 3 bases and J gave up 2 bases, with 5 bases separating them. This CDR3 has 13 residues. This chain's CDR3 is CASSDGNTGELFF. In DNA, the CDR3 is TGTGCCAGCAGCGATGGAAACACCGGGGAGCTGTTTTTT.

This clone was found once. The chain employs TRBV5-3 and TRBJ1-6; D is unclear. TRBV5-3 is assigned to the ORF class and has an uncertain function. The V end was cut by 2 bases, the J end by 7 bases, with 10 bases between. The CDR3 runs to 14 residues. This chain's CDR3 is CARSFKGVNSPLHF. CDR3 nucleotide sequence: TGTGCCAGAAGCTTTAAGGGAGTCAATTCACCCCTCCACTTT.

The chain has TRBV5-1 and TRBJ1-1; no reliable D call. Trimming left V 7 bases short and J 1 base short, with 8 bases between. The CDR3 has 12 amino acids. CDR1 is SGHRS, CDR2 YFSETQ, per germline. The CDR3 nucleotides read TGCGCCAGCGCACAGAAGAACACTGAAGCTTTCTTT. Its protein product is CASAQKNTEAFF.

The chain has TRBV6-5 and TRBJ1-3; D gene ambiguous. Germline V gene lookup returns CDR1 MNHEY and CDR2 SVGAGI. The V end was cut by 7 bases, the J end by 0 bases, with 10 bases between. The CDR3 is 14 residues long. The CDR3 sequence: CASIDTGSGNTIYF. CDR3 bases: TGTGCCAGCATCGACACTGGCTCTGGAAACACCATATATTTT.

The J gene is TRBJ1-5, the V gene TRBV5-6; D may be TRBD1 (5 bases). Germline-derived CDR1 and CDR2 are SGHDT and YYEEEE. Trimming stripped 6 bases from V and 3 bases from J, with 22 bases between. This CDR3 has 17 residues. The CDR3 loop reads CASTMGGAFGPNQPQHF. CDR3 DNA: TGTGCCAGCACCATGGGCGGGGCTTTTGGGCCCAATCAGCCCCAGCATTTT.

V and J are TRBV5-1 and TRBJ1-1; D remains ambiguous. Germline CDR1 reads SGHRS; CDR2 reads YFSETQ. Trimming cost V 0 bases and J 8 bases, with 8 bases left between them. The CDR3 is 12 residues long. This chain's CDR3 is CASSLGLEEAFF. The CDR3 bases are TGCGCCAGCAGCTTGGGGTTAGAAGAAGCTTTCTTT.

The V gene is TRBV27, the J gene TRBJ2-7; 7 nucleotides line up with TRBD1. Germline V CDR1 and CDR2: MNHEY, SMNVEV (reference sequence). The length of the CDR3 is 14 residues. The V segment lost 6 bases and the J segment 4 bases; nucleotides outside the gene matches: 9. The CDR3 DNA is TGTGCCAGCAGCTCTGGACAGGCAAGGTACGAGCAGTACTTC. Amino acid sequence: CASSSGQARYEQYF.

V is TRBV20-1 and J is TRBJ2-7; tentatively, D is TRBD2 (5 bases). Trimming cost V 3 bases and J 4 bases, with 25 bases left between them. Per germline, CDR1 DFQATT and CDR2 SNEGSKA (reference sequence). The CDR3 is 17 residues long. CDR3 sequence reads: CSASPWHLLQEVYEQYF. The CDR3 nucleotides are TGCAGTGCTAGTCCATGGCACCTTTTGCAGGAGGTTTACGAGCAGTACTTC.

The gene calls are TRBV11-2 and TRBJ2-5; D might be TRBD1 or TRBD2, each matching 7 bases. Trimming took 2 bases from V and 5 from J, leaving 18 bases between them. Germline V gives CDR1 SGHAT, CDR2 FQNNGV. The CDR3 has 16 amino acids. Here the CDR3 DNA reads TGTGCCAGCAGCTTACAAATGCAGGGGGGGAGGGAGACCCAGTACTTC. It is translated as CASSLQMQGGRETQYF.

The chain recombines TRBV6-6 with TRBJ2-6, with a tentative D call TRBD2 (6 bases). The germline V and J ends were trimmed by 6 bases and 2 bases, with 11 bases remaining between them. Per germline, CDR1 MNHNY and CDR2 SVGAGI (reference sequence). This CDR3 is 15 amino acids long. CDR3 nucleotides: TGTGCCAGCAGGGAAACGGGGGCTGGGGCCAACGTCCTGACTTTC. Its translation is CASRETGAGANVLTF.

CDR3 nucleotides: TGTGCCAGCAGCACCCAGGGGACAGGGGGAAACTCACCCCTCCACTTT. Translating gives CASSTQGTGGNSPLHF. The J gene is TRBJ1-6, the V gene TRBV7-2; TRBD1 aligns across 11 bases. Germline trimming cut 5 bases from V and 10 bases from J; bases unmatched to any gene: 10. The CDR3 is 16 amino acids. Germline V gives CDR1 SGHTA, CDR2 FQGNSA.

The gene calls are TRBV2 and TRBJ1-2; 7 nucleotides align to TRBD1. The trim removed 5 bases at V and 1 base at J, leaving 4 bases unmatched. Germline assignment: CDR1 SNHLY and CDR2 FYNNEI. The CDR3 consists of 14 residues. The CDR3 spells CASSSGTVNYGYTF. The CDR3 DNA reads as TGTGCCAGCAGTTCCGGGACAGTTAACTATGGCTACACCTTC.

This chain uses TRBV5-8 with TRBJ1-6; a possible D gene is TRBD1 (5 bases). Germline assignment: CDR1 SGHTS and CDR2 YDEGEE. Trimming left V 4 bases short and J 10 bases short, with 15 bases between. The CDR3 length is 14 residues. CDR3 sequence: CASSPRTLKSPLHF. Written as DNA, the CDR3 is TGTGCCAGCAGCCCCCGGACACTAAAATCACCCCTCCACTTT. The full variable domain, its missing parts supplied by reference TRBV5-8 and TRBJ1-6, is EAGVTQSPTHLIKTRGQQATLRCSPISGHTSVYWYQQALGLGLQFLLWYDEGEERNRGNFPPRFSGRQFPNYSSELNVNALELEDSALYLCASSPRTLKSPLHFGNGTRLTVT.

V and J are TRBV7-9 and TRBJ1-1, with D uncertain. This CDR3 is built from 14 residues. The ends were cut back, 4 bases at V and 4 bases at J, with 13 bases in the middle. Germline CDR1 and CDR2: SEHNR and FQNEAQ (reference sequence). The CDR3: CASSSPLFITEAFF. As DNA, the CDR3 is TGTGCCAGCAGCTCTCCTTTATTTATCACTGAAGCTTTCTTT.

This clone was observed once. The gene calls are TRBV5-5 and TRBJ2-7, with no clear D. Trimming left V 1 base short and J 2 bases short, with 10 bases between. CDR1 SGHKS and CDR2 YYEKEE come from the germline V gene (reference sequence). The CDR3 loop spans 14 amino acids. CDR3 region: CASSLYGVPYEQYF. As DNA, the CDR3 is TGTGCCAGCAGCTTGTATGGGGTTCCCTACGAGCAGTACTTC.

The chain joins TRBV3-1 (or the pseudogene TRBV3-2) to TRBJ2-7; D might be TRBD1 (7 bases). Trimming left V 5 bases short and J 3 bases short, with 14 bases between. The CDR3 has 14 amino acids. CDR1 is LGHDT, CDR2 YNNKEL, per germline (reference sequence). The CDR3 DNA reads as TGTGCCAGCAGCAACAGGGGACTTGTCTACGAGCAGTACTTC. It translates to CASSNRGLVYEQYF.

This clone was seen just once. The rearrangement uses TRBV28 and TRBJ2-1; 9 nucleotides line up with TRBD2. The CDR3 sequence is 17 residues long. CDR1 and CDR2 from the germline V gene are MDHEN and SYDVKM. After removal of 2 bases from V and 4 bases from J, the junction contained 9 bases not matched to a gene. As DNA, the CDR3 is TGTGCCAGCAGTTTAACCTTTAGCGGGAGTACTTACAATGAGCAGTTCTTC. Its protein is CASSLTFSGSTYNEQFF.

The rearrangement links TRBV9 to TRBJ2-1; D might be TRBD2 (6 bases). This CDR3 comprises 17 residues. V was clipped by 0 bases and J by 2 bases, with 15 bases between them. From germline, CDR1 is SGDLS and CDR2 YYNGEE. CDR3 in DNA: TGTGCCAGCAGCGTAGAGGAGGGCCCGAGGACCTACAATGAGCAGTTCTTC. Its protein is CASSVEEGPRTYNEQFF.

The chain has TRBV4-1 and TRBJ2-1; 10 nucleotides match TRBD2. Germline V CDR1 and CDR2: MGHRA, YSYEKL. The CDR3 contains 17 residues. With V trimmed by 1 base and J by 3 bases, 6 bases remained unmatched. CDR3 bases: TGCGCCAGCAGCCAAGGACCTTCTAGCGGGAGCTACAATGAGCAGTTCTTC. Amino acid sequence: CASSQGPSSGSYNEQFF.

The chain employs TRBV11-1 and TRBJ2-5, with D perhaps assigned TRBD1 or TRBD2 (6 bases each). The germline V and J ends were trimmed by 3 bases and 2 bases, with 16 bases remaining between them. Germline V lookup: CDR1 SGHAT, CDR2 FQDESV (reference sequence). This CDR3 spans 16 amino acids. CDR3 amino acids: CASSFPKGGVQETQYF. The CDR3 nucleotides read TGTGCCAGCAGCTTCCCGAAGGGGGGAGTGCAAGAGACCCAGTACTTC.

The chain uses TRBV19 and TRBJ2-6; perhaps TRBD2 as D (5 bases). The CDR3 runs 15 residues. CDR1 and CDR2 from the germline V gene are LNHDA and SQIVND (reference sequence). Trimming removed 5 bases at V and 6 bases at J, with 14 bases between. The CDR3 DNA sequence: TGTGCCAGTAGTCCCCAGGACTTTTCGGCCAACGTCCTGACTTTC. Its protein is CASSPQDFSANVLTF. Combining the CDR3 with reference TRBV19 and TRBJ2-6 gives the whole variable domain DGGITQSPKYLFRKEGQNVTLSCEQNLNHDAMYWYRQDPGQGLRLIYYSQIVNDFQKGDIAEGYSVSREKKESFPLTVTSAQKNPTAFYLCASSPQDFSANVLTFGAGSRLTVL.

The CDR3 region has the DNA TGTGCCAGTAACGGACAAAACACCGGGGAGCTGTTTTTT. It yields the protein CASNGQNTGELFF. The chain combines TRBV19 with TRBJ2-2, with a weak D call TRBD1 (5 bases). The V end was cut by 7 bases, the J end by 2 bases, with 8 bases between. This CDR3 is built from 13 residues. Germline lookup yields CDR1 LNHDA and CDR2 SQIVND (reference sequence). Combining the CDR3 with reference TRBV19 and TRBJ2-2 gives the whole variable domain DGGITQSPKYLFRKEGQNVTLSCEQNLNHDAMYWYRQDPGQGLRLIYYSQIVNDFQKGDIAEGYSVSREKKESFPLTVTSAQKNPTAFYLCASNGQNTGELFFGEGSRLTVL.